The 4 T cell receptor beta chains presented below share a single source sample, sequenced in a study of blood T cell repertoires in COVID-19. Assay used: immunoSEQ multiplex PCR; TCRdb lists only in-frame clones, some missing. Among around 250,000 clones listed, about 82% were seen once. The sequencing sample was made of peripheral blood. All receptors come from a man aged 50 to 60 with active or convalescent COVID-19.

This chain links TRBV2 with TRBJ2-1, with TRBD2 matching over 7 bases. In germline, CDR1 is SNHLY, CDR2 FYNNEI. The CDR3 contains 13 residues. V shed 4 bases and J 7 bases; nucleotides not matched to a gene: 4. CDR3 loop: CASSGEGLNEQFF. CDR3 nucleotide sequence: TGTGCCAGCAGTGGGGAGGGCCTAAATGAGCAGTTCTTC.

The chain combines TRBV7-8 with TRBJ2-7; 7 bases are a match to TRBD2. This CDR3 region has 15 residues. Trimming took 4 bases from V and 5 from J; bases not matched to a gene: 11. Germline V gene sequence: CDR1 SGHVS, CDR2 FQNEAQ. CDR3 bases: TGTGCCAGCAGCTCGAGATGGGGGGGGAAGGACGAGCAGTACTTC. Protein: CASSSRWGGKDEQYF.

This clone was detected only a few times. The chain links TRBV6-5 to TRBJ2-2; weak D call: TRBD2 (5 bases). Trimming cost V 6 bases and J 6 bases, with 14 bases left between them. The CDR3 has 14 residues. The germline V gene encodes CDR1 MNHEY and CDR2 SVGAGI. The CDR3 nucleotides are TGTGCCAGCAGCAACCGGGGTCTGGCCGGGGAGCTGTTTTTT. Protein: CASSNRGLAGELFF.

The chain joins TRBV29-1 to TRBJ1-3, with 7 bases lining up with TRBD1. CDR1 is SQVTM, CDR2 ANQGSEA, per germline. CDR3 size: 11 residues. Trimming at V came to 7 bases and at J to 7 bases, leaving 4 bases not matched to a gene. CDR3 DNA sequence: TGCAGCGCCGAACAGGGGAACACCATATATTTT. Translating it yields CSAEQGNTIYF.